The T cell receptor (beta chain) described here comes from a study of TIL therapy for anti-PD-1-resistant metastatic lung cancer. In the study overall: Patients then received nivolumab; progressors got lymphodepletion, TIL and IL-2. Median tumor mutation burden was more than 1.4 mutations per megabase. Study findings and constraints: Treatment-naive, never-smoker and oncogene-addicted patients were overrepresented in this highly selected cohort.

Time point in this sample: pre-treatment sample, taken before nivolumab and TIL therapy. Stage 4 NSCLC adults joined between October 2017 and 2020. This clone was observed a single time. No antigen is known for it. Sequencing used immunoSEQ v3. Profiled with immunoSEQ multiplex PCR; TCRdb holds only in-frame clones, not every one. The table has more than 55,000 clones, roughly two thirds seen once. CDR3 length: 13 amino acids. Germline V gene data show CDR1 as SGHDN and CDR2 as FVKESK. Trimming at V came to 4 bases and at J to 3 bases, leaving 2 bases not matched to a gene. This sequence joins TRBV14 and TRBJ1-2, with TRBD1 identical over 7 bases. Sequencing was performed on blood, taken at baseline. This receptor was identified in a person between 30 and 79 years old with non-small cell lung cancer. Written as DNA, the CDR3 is TGTGCCAGCAGCCGACAGGGTGACTATGGCTACACCTTC. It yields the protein CASSRQGDYGYTF.